These T cell receptor beta chains were read from a single sample in a study of identical twins. TCRdb used MiXCR to reprocess the 5' RACE reads, holding one entry per CDR3 protein. The sample includes around 1.7 million distinct CDR3 sequences, about 32% of them seen just once. The sample taken for sequencing was cord blood. The receptors were sampled from a newborn girl in good health. CDR3s include the opening cysteine and the closing phenylalanine or tryptophan. The order of the fields is clone size, V gene, J gene, D gene, CDR3 protein, CDR3 DNA. The D gene is left open where the match is weak. Where a row states a size, it is once, few, many or the class of an expanded clone; other rows omit it.

-	TRBV6-1	TRBJ2-7	-	CATGKYNSAYNEQYF	TGTGCCACCGGTAAATACAATTCTGCCTACAATGAGCAGTACTTC
few	TRBV25-1	TRBJ1-5	-	CASSESGKSNQPQHF	TGTGCCAGCAGTGAATCTGGGAAGAGCAATCAGCCCCAGCATTTT
-	TRBV27	TRBJ1-1	TRBD1	CASSLRPGQGMNTEAFF	TGTGCCAGCAGTTTAAGGCCCGGACAGGGAATGAACACTGAAGCTTTCTTT
few	TRBV20-1	TRBJ2-7	TRBD1	CTLTEGASYEQYF	TGCACCCTAACCGAGGGGGCCTCCTACGAGCAGTACTTC
-	TRBV28	TRBJ1-2	TRBD1	CASRHSGTGSYGYTF	TGTGCCAGCAGGCATTCCGGGACAGGGTCCTATGGCTACACCTTC
once	TRBV24-1	TRBJ2-1	TRBD1	CATSDLGGQGHEQFF	TGTGCCACCAGTGATTTAGGGGGACAGGGGCATGAGCAGTTCTTC
many	TRBV27	TRBJ2-7	-	CASSWGQTYEQYF	TGTGCCAGCAGTTGGGGACAAACCTACGAGCAGTACTTC
few	TRBV2	TRBJ2-6	-	CASSGRRAGANVLTF	TGTGCCAGCAGTGGACGGAGGGCTGGGGCCAACGTCCTGACTTTC
-	TRBV12-3/TRBV12-4	TRBJ2-1	TRBD2	CASSPRSSGMGMPTLWEQFF	TGTGCCAGCAGTCCCCGGAGTAGCGGGATGGGAATGCCCACCTTATGGGAGCAGTTCTTC
-	TRBV3-1	TRBJ2-7	TRBD2	CASSQGLAQYEQYF	TGTGCCAGCAGCCAGGGACTAGCGCAGTACGAGCAGTACTTC
-	TRBV6-2/TRBV6-3	TRBJ2-5	TRBD2	CASSYSRGLAGGNEQYF	TGTGCCAGCAGTTACTCGAGGGGACTAGCGGGGGGCAATGAGCAGTACTTC
-	TRBV10-3	TRBJ2-5	TRBD2	CAISGGGLAGVGETQYF	TGTGCCATCAGTGGGGGAGGACTAGCGGGAGTCGGGGAGACCCAGTACTTC
-	TRBV29-1	TRBJ1-3	-	CSVEVVLSGNTIYF	TGCAGCGTTGAAGTAGTTCTCTCTGGAAACACCATATATTTT
-	TRBV20-1	TRBJ1-6	-	CSARVSDNSPLHF	TGCAGTGCTAGAGTTTCGGATAATTCACCCCTCCACTTT
-	TRBV9	TRBJ1-2	-	CASSVSDTADYGYTF	TGTGCCAGCAGCGTTTCGGACACCGCGGACTATGGCTACACCTTC
-	TRBV5-1	TRBJ2-7	-	CASSLRLFDYEQYF	TGCGCCAGCAGCTTGAGACTATTCGATTACGAGCAGTACTTC
once	TRBV11-1	TRBJ2-4	TRBD1	CASRSASQGDRNIQYF	TGTGCCAGCAGGTCTGCCTCACAGGGGGATAGGAACATTCAGTACTTC
-	TRBV9	TRBJ2-3	TRBD2	CASSATSGGAGDTQYF	TGTGCCAGCAGCGCCACTAGCGGGGGGGCGGGAGATACGCAGTATTTT
-	TRBV11-2	TRBJ1-1	TRBD1	CASSLVQGAGTEAFF	TGTGCCAGCAGCTTAGTCCAGGGGGCGGGCACTGAAGCTTTCTTT
once	TRBV12-3/TRBV12-4	TRBJ1-2	-	CASNPGTYGYTF	TGTGCCAGTAACCCGGGAACCTATGGCTACACCTTC
once	TRBV5-1	TRBJ2-1	-	CSSGFGVAEQFF	TGCTCCAGCGGCTTCGGGGTGGCTGAGCAGTTCTTC
-	TRBV5-5	TRBJ2-7	TRBD1	CASSRRRTGDSYEQYF	TGTGCCAGCAGCCGAAGACGGACAGGGGACTCCTACGAGCAGTACTTC
-	TRBV11-1	TRBJ2-1	TRBD2	CASSLEAGGLMDEQFF	TGTGCCAGCAGCTTAGAGGCGGGAGGGTTGATGGATGAGCAGTTCTTC
-	TRBV2	TRBJ1-6	-	CASSPRKRVSYNSPLHF	TGTGCCAGCAGTCCCCGAAAGCGCGTATCCTATAATTCACCCCTCCACTTT
once	TRBV7-2	TRBJ2-1	TRBD2	CASSLIAGDYNEQFF	TGTGCCAGCAGCTTAATTGCGGGAGACTACAATGAGCAGTTCTTC
few	TRBV7-2	TRBJ2-4	-	CASSLHGRGKNIQYF	TGTGCCAGCAGCCTACATGGTCGGGGGAAAAACATTCAGTACTTC
few	TRBV12-3/TRBV12-4	TRBJ2-3	-	CASSLVRAGTDTQYF	TGTGCCAGCAGCCTCGTCAGGGCCGGCACAGATACGCAGTATTTT
-	TRBV28	TRBJ2-7	-	CASRTAFEQYF	TGTGCCAGCCGGACAGCGTTCGAGCAGTACTTC
few	TRBV7-2	TRBJ2-7	-	CASSFRGSLNKQYF	TGTGCCAGCAGCTTTAGGGGGTCCCTTAACAAGCAGTACTTC
-	TRBV6-1	TRBJ2-2	-	CASRATNTGELFF	TGTGCCAGCCGGGCTACGAACACCGGGGAGCTGTTTTTT
-	TRBV7-2	TRBJ2-1	TRBD2	CASSLVLAGASYNEQFF	TGTGCCAGCAGCTTAGTTCTAGCGGGGGCCTCCTACAATGAGCAGTTCTTC
-	TRBV11-2	TRBJ2-7	TRBD1	CASILNRGSYEQYF	TGTGCCAGCATATTGAACAGGGGTTCATACGAGCAGTACTTC
-	TRBV4-1	TRBJ2-1	TRBD2	CASREASGRVYNEQFF	TGCGCCAGCAGGGAAGCGAGCGGGAGAGTCTACAATGAGCAGTTCTTC
few	TRBV7-2	TRBJ2-7	TRBD2	CASSLREGPYEQYF	TGTGCCAGCAGCTTGAGGGAGGGCCCCTACGAGCAGTACTTC
-	TRBV3-1	TRBJ1-6	-	CASSQGDINSPLHF	TGTGCCAGCAGCCAAGGGGACATTAATTCACCCCTCCACTTT
few	TRBV3-1	TRBJ2-1	TRBD1	CASSPGPGQAYNEQFF	TGTGCCAGCAGCCCTGGCCCAGGACAGGCTTACAATGAGCAGTTCTTC
-	TRBV3-1	TRBJ2-3	TRBD1	CASSQDDRGTDTQYF	TGTGCCAGCAGCCAAGACGACAGGGGCACAGATACGCAGTATTTT
-	TRBV20-1	TRBJ2-1	TRBD2	CSASRREVEQFF	TGCAGTGCTAGTAGGCGGGAGGTTGAGCAGTTCTTC
-	TRBV4-1	TRBJ1-4	-	CASSQDLSGGNEKLFF	TGCGCCAGCAGCCAAGATCTGAGCGGCGGTAATGAAAAACTGTTTTTT
-	TRBV6-1	TRBJ1-1	-	CASSEEAGNTEAFF	TGTGCCAGCAGTGAAGAGGCAGGGAACACTGAAGCTTTCTTT
-	TRBV7-8	TRBJ1-5	-	CASSLGGYNSSQPQHF	TGTGCCAGCAGCTTAGGAGGTTACAATAGCAGTCAGCCCCAGCATTTT
few	TRBV3-1	TRBJ1-5	-	CASSQAPFLPGAVRVPTQHF	TGTGCCAGCAGCCAAGCCCCTTTTCTTCCAGGAGCAGTCAGGGTTCCGACCCAGCATTTT
few	TRBV6-5	TRBJ2-7	-	CASSYSIVGYEQYF	TGTGCCAGCAGTTACTCGATTGTAGGCTACGAGCAGTACTTC
few	TRBV20-1	TRBJ2-5	TRBD2	CSATTSGGLQETQYF	TGCAGTGCTACGACTAGCGGGGGGCTCCAAGAGACCCAGTACTTC
many	TRBV7-2	TRBJ2-3	-	CASSLVANSVSHTQYF	TGTGCCAGCAGCTTAGTTGCAAACTCGGTCTCGCATACGCAGTATTTT
few	TRBV5-1	TRBJ1-4	TRBD1	CASSLYTGTGATTNEKLFF	TGCGCCAGCAGCTTGTATACCGGGACAGGGGCCACAACTAATGAAAAACTGTTTTTT
-	TRBV10-3	TRBJ2-1	TRBD2	CATLGTSGAYNEQFF	TGTGCCACTCTGGGGACTAGCGGGGCGTACAATGAGCAGTTCTTC
-	TRBV20-1	TRBJ2-5	-	CSAPDHGETQYF	TGCAGTGCTCCTGACCACGGAGAGACCCAGTACTTC
few	TRBV28	TRBJ1-4	-	CASDPSGNEKLFF	TGTGCCAGCGATCCCTCGGGGAATGAAAAACTGTTTTTT
many	TRBV6-6	TRBJ1-4	-	CASREDRGEKLFF	TGTGCCAGCAGAGAGGACAGAGGTGAAAAACTGTTTTTT
few	TRBV28	TRBJ1-2	TRBD1	CASRTGQGYYGYTF	TGTGCCAGCAGAACGGGACAGGGGTACTATGGCTACACCTTC
-	TRBV13	TRBJ2-7	-	CASSPRGGMYEQYF	TGTGCCAGCAGCCCCCGGGGTGGGATGTACGAGCAGTACTTC
few	TRBV7-9	TRBJ2-7	-	CASSSDYGSYEQYF	TGTGCCAGCAGCTCGGACTACGGGTCCTACGAGCAGTACTTC
-	TRBV20-1	TRBJ1-1	TRBD1	CSARDPGTANTEAFF	TGCAGTGCTAGAGATCCCGGGACAGCGAACACTGAAGCTTTCTTT
-	TRBV20-1	TRBJ2-3	-	CSARISSAASTQYF	TGCAGTGCTAGGATAAGCTCGGCGGCGAGTACGCAGTATTTT